The next 14 T cell receptor beta chains were all read from a single sample in a study of blood T cell repertoires in COVID-19. The assay was immunoSEQ multiplex PCR, and TCRdb's table has in-frame clones only and misses some. Among roughly 380,000 clones listed, about four fifths were seen once. Sequenced input: peripheral blood. The receptor source for this set is a human donor with acute or convalescent COVID-19. The donor label of this sample is uncertain.

The chain uses TRBV5-1 and TRBJ2-1; D may be TRBD1 (6 bases). The CDR3 loop spans 14 amino acids. Trimming left V 3 bases short and J 7 bases short, with 14 bases between. Germline V gives CDR1 SGHRS, CDR2 YFSETQ. The CDR3 DNA sequence: TGCGCCAGCAGCTCAACAGGGTCAAGGAATGAGCAGTTCTTC. Translation gives CASSSTGSRNEQFF.

V and J are TRBV18 and TRBJ2-1; 9 positions agree with TRBD1. Germline V lookup: CDR1 KGHSH, CDR2 LQKENI. There are 16 residues in the CDR3. Unmatched junction bases numbered 15, after V lost 6 bases and J lost 9 bases. The CDR3 protein is CASSPTLGTGLAEQFF. CDR3 in DNA: TGTGCCAGCTCCCCTACCCTCGGGACAGGGTTGGCTGAGCAGTTCTTC.

This chain links TRBV12-3 or TRBV12-4 with TRBJ1-2; TRBD1 aligns across 7 bases. The CDR3 is 13 amino acids. The V and J ends lost 3 bases and 5 bases, in that order; junction bases with no gene match: 3. The CDR3 spells CASSLVQGYGYTF. The CDR3 nucleotides are TGTGCCAGCAGTTTGGTACAGGGGTATGGCTACACCTTC.

This clone was observed a few times. V is TRBV28 and J is TRBJ1-3; the D gene is possibly TRBD1 (6 bases). V was clipped by 8 bases and J by 4 bases, with 15 bases between them. CDR1 is MDHEN and CDR2 is SYDVKM in the germline V gene. The length of the CDR3 is 14 residues. In nucleotides, the CDR3 is TGTGCCAGCGGCACAGGGCCGGGAGGAAACACCATATATTTT. Protein product: CASGTGPGGNTIYF.

To note about this clone: Germline and junction disagree at one end, which may indicate a read error. The CDR3 here is CASSLEQGASTKAFF. CDR3 DNA sequence: TGTGCCAGCAGTCTAGAACAGGGGGCTAGCACTAAAGCTTTCTTT. The rearrangement uses TRBV2 and TRBJ1-1; 9 bases match TRBD1. Germline values: CDR1 SNHLY, CDR2 FYNNEI. There are 15 residues in the CDR3.

The chain links TRBV15 to TRBJ2-5; 11 bases map to TRBD2. The CDR3 is 16 amino acids. CDR1 is LNHNV, CDR2 YYDKDF, per germline (reference sequence). The V segment lost 5 bases and the J segment 3 bases; nucleotides outside the gene matches: 8. The CDR3 protein is CATSPGTSGREETQYF. The CDR3, as DNA: TGTGCCACCAGCCCCGGGACTAGCGGCCGGGAAGAGACCCAGTACTTC.

The CDR3 reads CASRDRAISYGYTF. CDR3 nucleotide sequence: TGTGCCAGCAGGGACAGGGCAATATCATATGGCTACACCTTC. The chain links TRBV6-5 to TRBJ1-2; TRBD1 matches at 8 bases. The CDR3 runs to 14 residues. V was clipped by 6 bases and J by 5 bases; unmatched bases: 8. CDR1 is MNHEY, CDR2 SVGAGI, per germline.

The V and J genes are TRBV6-6 and TRBJ2-6; TRBD1 matches 10 bases. Germline CDR1 reads MNHNY; CDR2 reads SVGAGI (reference sequence). J was trimmed by 1 base and V by 6 bases; bases with no gene match: 3. This CDR3 has 16 residues. The CDR3 protein is CASSDRGHSGANVLTF. The CDR3 coding sequence is TGTGCCAGCAGCGACAGGGGGCATTCTGGGGCCAACGTCCTGACTTTC.

This clone was found a few times. The V and J genes are TRBV18 and TRBJ1-2; 7 bases are a match to TRBD1. J was trimmed by 4 bases and V by 2 bases; bases with no gene match: 4. This CDR3 is 14 amino acids long. Germline V lookup: CDR1 KGHSH, CDR2 LQKENI. The CDR3, as DNA: TGTGCCAGCTCACCATCAGGGGGAATCTATGGCTACACCTTC. Amino acid sequence: CASSPSGGIYGYTF.

The gene calls are TRBV28 and TRBJ1-2, with D tentatively TRBD1 (6 bases). Trimming took off 5 bases at V and 8 bases at J, with 18 bases between the two ends. The CDR3 contains 14 residues. Germline CDR1 is MDHEN and CDR2 is SYDVKM. For the CDR3, the DNA is TGTGCCAGCAGTCCGTCTACAGGGATACGAGGCTACACCTTC. Translating it yields CASSPSTGIRGYTF.

Here the CDR3 reads CASSFSSGFRGEQFF. In nucleotides, the CDR3 is TGTGCCAGCAGCTTTTCGAGCGGATTCCGGGGTGAGCAGTTCTTC. J is TRBJ2-1 and V is TRBV7-8; tentatively, D is TRBD2 (5 bases). Germline CDR1 and CDR2: SGHVS and FQNEAQ. The CDR3 runs to 15 residues. V lost 3 bases to trimming and J lost 9 bases, with 18 bases between them.

The chain couples TRBV12-3 or TRBV12-4 to TRBJ1-5, with TRBD1 matching over 7 bases. The ends lost 6 bases at V and 10 bases at J; junction bases unmatched: 6. CDR3 size: 12 residues. The CDR3 nucleotides read TGTGCCAGCAGACGGGACAGCCGTCCCCAGCATTTT. Its translation: CASRRDSRPQHF.

This clone was seen more than once but under ten times. The rearrangement links TRBV6-1 to TRBJ2-1; D perhaps matches TRBD1 (7 bases). The CDR3 consists of 15 residues. Trimming shortened V by 3 bases and J by 3 bases, and 12 bases separated the two germline ends. In germline, CDR1 is MNHNS, CDR2 SASEGT. CDR3 sequence: CASSERRGHYNEQFF. Written as DNA, the CDR3 is TGTGCCAGCAGTGAGAGGAGGGGGCACTACAATGAGCAGTTCTTC.

The V and J genes are TRBV4-1 and TRBJ1-5; D is possibly TRBD1 (5 bases). Trimming cost V 9 bases and J 2 bases, with 17 bases left between them. Germline V gives CDR1 MGHRA, CDR2 YSYEKL. The CDR3 has 15 residues. DNA for the CDR3: TGCGCCAGGGCTATCCAGGGTACCGGCAATCAGCCCCAGCATTTT. As protein: CARAIQGTGNQPQHF.